This T cell receptor beta chain was observed in a study of a mutant IDH1 vaccine in newly diagnosed glioma. Study at large: The study started vaccination 4-6 weeks after radiotherapy alone, or with temozolomide cycles.

This CDR3 region has 17 residues. CDR1 and CDR2 (germline): SGHTA, FQGNSA. V was pared by 6 bases and J by 1 base, with 13 bases of the junction left unmatched. The protocol was immunoSEQ multiplex PCR, while the TCRdb copy is restricted to in-frame clones and leaves out a portion. The data show around 49,000 clones, roughly 73% seen once. Note on this clone: Its antigen is undetermined.

Time point meaning: week 5, during vaccination. Topical imiquimod accompanied each vaccine dose, which consisted of 300 ug of mutant IDH1 20-mer peptide. The input for sequencing was PBMCs, taken from a glioma patient whose treatment included an IDH1 peptide vaccine. The clonotype comes from a man aged 50 to 59 with glioma. The genes are TRBV7-2 and TRBJ1-1, with 8 bases identical to TRBD1. CDR3 region: CASSSPSRGPENTEAFF. The CDR3 DNA reads TGTGCCAGCAGTTCTCCCTCCAGGGGGCCGGAGAACACTGAAGCTTTCTTT.